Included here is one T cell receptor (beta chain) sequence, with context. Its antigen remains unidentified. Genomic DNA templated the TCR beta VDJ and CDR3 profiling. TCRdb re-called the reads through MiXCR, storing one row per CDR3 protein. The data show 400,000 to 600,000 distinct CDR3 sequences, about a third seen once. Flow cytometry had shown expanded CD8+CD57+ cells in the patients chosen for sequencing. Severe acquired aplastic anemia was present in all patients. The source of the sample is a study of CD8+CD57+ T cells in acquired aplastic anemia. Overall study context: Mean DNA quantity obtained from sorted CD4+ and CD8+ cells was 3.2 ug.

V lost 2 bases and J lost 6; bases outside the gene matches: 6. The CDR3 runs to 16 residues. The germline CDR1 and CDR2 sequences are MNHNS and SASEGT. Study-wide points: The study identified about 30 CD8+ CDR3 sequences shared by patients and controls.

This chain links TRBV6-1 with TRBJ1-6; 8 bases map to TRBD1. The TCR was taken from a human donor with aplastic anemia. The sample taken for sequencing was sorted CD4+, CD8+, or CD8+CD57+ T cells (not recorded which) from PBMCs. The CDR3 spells CASSEKNRGSNSPLHF. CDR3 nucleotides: TGTGCCAGCAGTGAAAAGAACAGGGGGTCTAATTCACCCCTCCACTTT.